The TCR beta chain under discussion was sequenced for a study of cytomegalovirus exposure and HLA in healthy donors. Study-level information: Genotyping of 430 or so donors showed that roughly 83% belonged to the Caucasian-associated ancestry cluster.

PCR primers comprised 60 Vbeta and 13 Jbeta primers. Assay: immunoSEQ multiplex PCR; the TCRdb copy retains only in-frame clones and omits some. The sample has about 84,000 clones; roughly 61% are singletons. Per germline, CDR1 LGHNA and CDR2 YSLEER. There are 17 residues in the CDR3. V dropped 4 bases and J dropped 7 bases, with 22 bases sitting between them. The chain has TRBV4-3 and TRBJ2-2; D perhaps matches TRBD2 (7 bases). Sequenced sample: PBMCs. This receptor was obtained from a woman in her thirties or forties in good health and CMV-seropositive. CDR3 loop: CASSLSKGGGGYGELFF. The CDR3 DNA reads as TGCGCCAGCAGCCTTTCGAAGGGGGGAGGGGGATACGGGGAGCTGTTTTTT.